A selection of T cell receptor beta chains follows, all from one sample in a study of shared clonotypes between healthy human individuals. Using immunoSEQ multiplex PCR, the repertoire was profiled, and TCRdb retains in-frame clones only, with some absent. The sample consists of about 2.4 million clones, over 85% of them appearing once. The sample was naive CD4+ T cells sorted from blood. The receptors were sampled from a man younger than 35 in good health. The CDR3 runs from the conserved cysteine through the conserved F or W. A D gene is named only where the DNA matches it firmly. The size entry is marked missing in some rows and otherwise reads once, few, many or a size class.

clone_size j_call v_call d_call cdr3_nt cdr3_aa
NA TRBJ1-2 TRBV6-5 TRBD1 TGTGCCAGCAGTCCAACAGGGGGCTATGGCTACACCTTC CASSPTGGYGYTF
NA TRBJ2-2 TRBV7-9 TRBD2 TGTGCCAGCAGCTTAGCACTAGCGGGGCCGCGGCCGCTGTTTTTT CASSLALAGPRPLFF
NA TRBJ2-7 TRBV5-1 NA TGCGCCAGCAGCCCGTATACAACCTCCTACGAGCAGTACTTC CASSPYTTSYEQYF
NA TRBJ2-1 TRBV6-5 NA TGTGCCAGCAGCGCTCGCGTGGCGGCCTACAATGAGCAGTTCTTC CASSARVAAYNEQFF
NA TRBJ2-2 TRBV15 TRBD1 TGTGCCACCAGCAGCTGGACAGGCCCGGTCACCGGGGAGCTGTTTTTT CATSSWTGPVTGELFF
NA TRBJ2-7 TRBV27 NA TGTGCCAGCAGTTCTAGTATTGGTCCCTACGAGCAGTACTTC CASSSSIGPYEQYF
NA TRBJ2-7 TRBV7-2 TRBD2 TGTGCCAGCAGCTCACTAGCGGCGTACGAGCAGTACTTC CASSSLAAYEQYF
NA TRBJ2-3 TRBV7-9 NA TGTGCCAGCAGCTTAGGACCCAGCGGACTGACTACGCAGTATTTT CASSLGPSGLTTQYF
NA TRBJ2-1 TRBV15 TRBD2 TGTGCCACCAGCCGGGGTGGGCTAGCGGGAATCAATGAGCAGTTCTTC CATSRGGLAGINEQFF
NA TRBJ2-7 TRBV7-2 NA TGTGCCAGCAGCTTAGCGCTAAGCCATTCCTACGAGCAGTACTTC CASSLALSHSYEQYF
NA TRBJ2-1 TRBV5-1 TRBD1 TGCGCCAGCAGCTCCCGGGACAGCCTACAGGAGCAGTTCTTC CASSSRDSLQEQFF
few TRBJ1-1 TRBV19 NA TGTGCCAGTAGTATGGGGGGGAACACTGAAGCTTTCTTT CASSMGGNTEAFF
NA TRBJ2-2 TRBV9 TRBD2 TGTGCCAGCAGCGTACGAGGTAGCGGGGTGACCGGGGAGCTGTTTTTT CASSVRGSGVTGELFF
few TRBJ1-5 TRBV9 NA TGTGCCAGCAGCCCAGGACCGGCGGCGCAGCCCCAGCATTTT CASSPGPAAQPQHF
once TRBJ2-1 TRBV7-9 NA TGTGCCAGCAGCCCCCTAGGTGAGCAGTTCTTC CASSPLGEQFF
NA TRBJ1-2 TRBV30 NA TGTGCCTGGAGTGTCGTGGGGTACTATGGCTACACCTTC CAWSVVGYYGYTF
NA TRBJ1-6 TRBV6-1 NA TGTGCCAGCAATCCAGGGACCCTTAATAATTCACCCCTCCACTTT CASNPGTLNNSPLHF
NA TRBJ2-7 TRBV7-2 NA TGTGCCAGCAGCTTGGGACTCCATGAGTACGAGCAGTACTTC CASSLGLHEYEQYF
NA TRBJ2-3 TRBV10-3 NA TGTGCCACCTTACAAGATAACACAGATACGCAGTATTTT CATLQDNTDTQYF
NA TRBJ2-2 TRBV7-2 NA TGTGCCCGGGGGCGGGGGTCGAACACCGGGGAGCTGTTTTTT CARGRGSNTGELFF
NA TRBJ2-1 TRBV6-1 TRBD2 TGTGCCAGCAGTGGCACACTAGCGGGAGTCTACAATGAGCAGTTCTTC CASSGTLAGVYNEQFF
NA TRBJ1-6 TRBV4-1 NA TGCGCCAGCAGCCAAGAGGCTAATTCACCCCTCCACTTT CASSQEANSPLHF
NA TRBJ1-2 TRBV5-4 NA TGTGCCAGCAGCTTCGGGGGCGAAGTTGGTGGCTACACCTTC CASSFGGEVGGYTF
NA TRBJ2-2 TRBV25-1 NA TGTGCCAGCAGCGGAGGGGGATCAGACACCGGGGAGCTGTTTTTT CASSGGGSDTGELFF
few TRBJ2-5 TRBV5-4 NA TGTGCCAGCAGTTCGGCAGGGGAGACCCAGTACTTC CASSSAGETQYF
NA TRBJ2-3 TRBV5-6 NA TGTGCCAGCAGCCTGAAATGGGGCACAGATACGCAGTATTTT CASSLKWGTDTQYF
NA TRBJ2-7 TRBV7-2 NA TGTGCCAGCAGCACGGCTTCCGAGCAGTACTTC CASSTASEQYF
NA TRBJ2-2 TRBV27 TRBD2 TGTGCCAGCAGTTTAATGCGGGGGTCCGGGGAGCTGTTTTTT CASSLMRGSGELFF
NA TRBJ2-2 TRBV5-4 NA TGTGCCAGCAGCTTGGAACTCGCGAACACCAGGGAGCTGTTTTTT CASSLELANTRELFF
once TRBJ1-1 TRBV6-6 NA TGTGCCAGCAGTTACTCTAGTAGCTTGAACACTGAAGCTTTCTTT CASSYSSSLNTEAFF
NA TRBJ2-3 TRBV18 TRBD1 TGTGCCAGCTCACACCCGGGACAGTATAGCACAGATACGCAGTATTTT CASSHPGQYSTDTQYF
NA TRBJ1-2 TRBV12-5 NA TGTGCTAGCCGAGGGGAGAGCTATGGCTACACCTTC CASRGESYGYTF
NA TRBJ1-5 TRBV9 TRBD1 TGTGCCAGCAGCGTAGTCAGGGGGGGTTATCGCAATCAGCCCCAGCATTTT CASSVVRGGYRNQPQHF
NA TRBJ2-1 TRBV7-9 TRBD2 TGTGCCAGCAGCTTAACAACTAGCGCCCACAATGAGCAGTTCTTC CASSLTTSAHNEQFF
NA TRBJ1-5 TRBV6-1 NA TGTGCCAGCAGAGCTCTGGAGGATCAGCCCCAGCATTTT CASRALEDQPQHF
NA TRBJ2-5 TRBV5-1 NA TGCGCCAGCAGCTTGGATCCGGGGACCCAAGAGACCCAGTACTTC CASSLDPGTQETQYF
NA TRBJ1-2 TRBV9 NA TGTGCCAGCAGCGCGCAGGGGATCTATGGCTACACCTTC CASSAQGIYGYTF
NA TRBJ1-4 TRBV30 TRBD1 TGTGCCTGGGGACCCATCGACAGGGGGCATGAAAAACTGTTTTTT CAWGPIDRGHEKLFF
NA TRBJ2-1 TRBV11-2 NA TGTGCCAGCACCCAATGGGAGGGGGCGGATGAGCAGTTCTTC CASTQWEGADEQFF
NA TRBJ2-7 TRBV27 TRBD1 TGTGCCAGCAGGCTGACAGGGCCCGTCTACGAGCAGTACTTC CASRLTGPVYEQYF
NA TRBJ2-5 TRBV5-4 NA TGTGCCAGCAGCTTGGGGGGGGTAGAAGAGACCCAGTACTTC CASSLGGVEETQYF
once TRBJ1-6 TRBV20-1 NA TGCAGTGCCAATTCACCCCTCCACTTT CSANSPLHF
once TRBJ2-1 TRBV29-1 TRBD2 TGCAGCGTTGACCGTAGCGGGCAGAACAATGAGCAGTTCTTC CSVDRSGQNNEQFF
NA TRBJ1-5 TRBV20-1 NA TGCAGTGCCAACAAGGGCCAGCCCCAGCATTTT CSANKGQPQHF
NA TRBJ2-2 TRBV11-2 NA TGTGCCAGCAGCGCCACCGGGACTGCCAGGGGCGGGGAGCTGTTTTTT CASSATGTARGGELFF
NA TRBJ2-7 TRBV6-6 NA TGTGCCAGCAGCGGGAATGGGGAAGTCTACGAGCAGTACTTC CASSGNGEVYEQYF
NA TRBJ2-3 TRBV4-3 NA TGCGCCAGCAGCCAAGATAAAAGCTCAGATACGCAGTATTTT CASSQDKSSDTQYF
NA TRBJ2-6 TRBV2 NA TGTGCCAGCAGTGATGGGACAGGGGCCAACGTCCTGACTTTC CASSDGTGANVLTF
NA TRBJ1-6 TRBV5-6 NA TGTGCCAGCAGCCTCTATTCCCGGGAGAATCTTTCACCCCTCCACTTT CASSLYSRENLSPLHF
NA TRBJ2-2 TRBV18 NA TGTGCCAGCTCACCATGGGGCCTTCAGGGGCACCTCACCGGGGAGCTGTTTTTT CASSPWGLQGHLTGELFF
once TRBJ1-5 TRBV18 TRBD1 TGTGCCAGCTCACCGATCCCACAGGGGCTCCAGCATTTT CASSPIPQGLQHF
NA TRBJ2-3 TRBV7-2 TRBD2 TGTGCCAGCAGCTCGACTAGCGGCCTATCACATACGCAGTATTTT CASSSTSGLSHTQYF
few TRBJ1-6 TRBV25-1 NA TGTGCCAGCTCAAGACAGGAGCATAATTCACCCCTCCACTTT CASSRQEHNSPLHF
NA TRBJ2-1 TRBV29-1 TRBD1 TGCAGCGTTCAGGGGGAGAGAGTCTCCTACAATGAGCAGTTCTTC CSVQGERVSYNEQFF